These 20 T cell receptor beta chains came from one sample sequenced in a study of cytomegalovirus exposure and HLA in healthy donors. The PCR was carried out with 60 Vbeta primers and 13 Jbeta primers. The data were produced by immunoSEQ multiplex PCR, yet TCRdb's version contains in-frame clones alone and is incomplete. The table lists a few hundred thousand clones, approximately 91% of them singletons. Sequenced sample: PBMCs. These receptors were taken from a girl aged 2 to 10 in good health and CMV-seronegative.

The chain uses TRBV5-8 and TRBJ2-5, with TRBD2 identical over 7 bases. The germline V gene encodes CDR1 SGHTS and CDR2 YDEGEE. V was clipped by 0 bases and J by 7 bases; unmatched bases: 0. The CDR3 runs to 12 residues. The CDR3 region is CASSLGEGTQYF. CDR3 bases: TGTGCCAGCAGCTTGGGGGAGGGGACCCAGTACTTC.

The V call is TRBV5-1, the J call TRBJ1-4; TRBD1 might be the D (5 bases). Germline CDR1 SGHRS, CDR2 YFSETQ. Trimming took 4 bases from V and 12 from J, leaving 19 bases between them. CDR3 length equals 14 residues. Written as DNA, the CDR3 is TGCGCCAGCAGCGACGGACAATTGGTGGAGCAACTGTTTTTT. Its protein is CASSDGQLVEQLFF.

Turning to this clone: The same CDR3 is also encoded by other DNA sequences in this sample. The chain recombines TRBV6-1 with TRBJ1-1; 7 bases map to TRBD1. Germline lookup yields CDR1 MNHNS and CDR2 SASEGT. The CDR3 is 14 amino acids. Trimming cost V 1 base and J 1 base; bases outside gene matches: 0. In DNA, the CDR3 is TGTGCCAGCAGTGAAGGACAGGGGAACACTGAAGCTTTCTTT. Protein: CASSEGQGNTEAFF.

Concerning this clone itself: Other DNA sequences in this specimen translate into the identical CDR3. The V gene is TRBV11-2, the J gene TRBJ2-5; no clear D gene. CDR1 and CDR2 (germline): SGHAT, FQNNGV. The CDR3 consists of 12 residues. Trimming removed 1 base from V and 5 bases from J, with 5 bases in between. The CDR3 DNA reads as TGTGCCAGCAGCTTAGCCGGGGAGACCCAGTACTTC. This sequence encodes CASSLAGETQYF.

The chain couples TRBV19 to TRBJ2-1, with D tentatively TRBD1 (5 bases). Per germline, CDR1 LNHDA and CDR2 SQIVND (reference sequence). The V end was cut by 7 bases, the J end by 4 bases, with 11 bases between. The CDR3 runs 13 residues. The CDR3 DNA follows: TGTGCCAGTATGGGGCCAGGATACAATGAGCAGTTCTTC. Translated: CASMGPGYNEQFF.

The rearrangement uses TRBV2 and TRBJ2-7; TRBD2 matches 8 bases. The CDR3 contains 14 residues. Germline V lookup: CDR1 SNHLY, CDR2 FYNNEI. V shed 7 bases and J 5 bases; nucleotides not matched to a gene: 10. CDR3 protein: CASNRAGVAHEQYF. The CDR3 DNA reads TGTGCCAGCAACCGAGCGGGAGTCGCCCACGAGCAGTACTTC.

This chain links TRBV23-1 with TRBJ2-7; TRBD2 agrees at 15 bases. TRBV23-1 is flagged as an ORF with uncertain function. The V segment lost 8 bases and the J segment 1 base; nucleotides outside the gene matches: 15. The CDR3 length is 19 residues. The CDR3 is CASGMAGLAGGPPSYEQYF. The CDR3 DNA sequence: TGCGCCAGCGGTATGGCAGGACTAGCGGGAGGGCCGCCATCCTACGAGCAGTACTTC.

The CDR3 loop is CASSEGGADHEQYF. In nucleotides, the CDR3 is TGTGCCAGCAGTGAAGGGGGAGCCGATCACGAGCAGTACTTC. The rearrangement joins TRBV6-1 to TRBJ2-7; a weak D match, TRBD2 (5 bases). V lost 1 base to trimming and J lost 5 bases, with 12 bases between them. This CDR3 is built from 14 residues. The germline CDR1 and CDR2 sequences are MNHNS and SASEGT.

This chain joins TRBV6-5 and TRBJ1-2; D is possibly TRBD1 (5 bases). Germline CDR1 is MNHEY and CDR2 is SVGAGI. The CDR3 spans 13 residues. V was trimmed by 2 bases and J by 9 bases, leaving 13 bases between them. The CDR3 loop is CASSYGVGRSYTF. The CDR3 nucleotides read TGTGCCAGCAGTTACGGGGTGGGGCGTAGCTACACCTTC.

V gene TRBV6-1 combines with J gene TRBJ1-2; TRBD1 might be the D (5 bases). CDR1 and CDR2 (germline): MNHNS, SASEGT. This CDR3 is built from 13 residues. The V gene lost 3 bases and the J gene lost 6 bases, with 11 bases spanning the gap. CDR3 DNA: TGTGCCAGCAGTGAGTGGAGGGGTGATGGCTACACCTTC. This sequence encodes CASSEWRGDGYTF.

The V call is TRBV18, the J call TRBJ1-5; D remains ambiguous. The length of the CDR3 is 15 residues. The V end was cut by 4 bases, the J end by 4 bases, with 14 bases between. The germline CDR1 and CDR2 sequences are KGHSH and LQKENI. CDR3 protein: CASSLISGTNQPQHF. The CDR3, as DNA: TGTGCCAGCTCACTGATCAGCGGCACAAATCAGCCCCAGCATTTT.

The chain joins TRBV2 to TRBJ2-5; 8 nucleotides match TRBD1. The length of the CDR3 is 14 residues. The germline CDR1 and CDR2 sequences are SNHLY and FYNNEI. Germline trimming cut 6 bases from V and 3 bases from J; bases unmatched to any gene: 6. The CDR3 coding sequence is TGTGCCAGCAGGGAGACAGGGGCGGAAGAGACCCAGTACTTC. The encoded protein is CASRETGAEETQYF.

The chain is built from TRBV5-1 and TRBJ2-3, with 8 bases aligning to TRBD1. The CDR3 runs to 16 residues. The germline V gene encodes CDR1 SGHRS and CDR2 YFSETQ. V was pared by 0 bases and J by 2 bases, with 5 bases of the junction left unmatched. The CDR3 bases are TGCGCCAGCAGCTTGGTTTTGGGACAGGACACAGATACGCAGTATTTT. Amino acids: CASSLVLGQDTDTQYF.

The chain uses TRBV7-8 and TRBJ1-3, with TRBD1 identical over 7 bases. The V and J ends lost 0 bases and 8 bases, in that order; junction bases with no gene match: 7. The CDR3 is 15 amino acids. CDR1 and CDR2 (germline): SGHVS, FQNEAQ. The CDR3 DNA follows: TGTGCCAGCAGCTTAGCGTCCGGGACAGCGGACACCATATATTTT. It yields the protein CASSLASGTADTIYF. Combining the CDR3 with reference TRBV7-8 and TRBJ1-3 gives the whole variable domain GAGVSQSPRYKVAKRGQDVALRCDPISGHVSLFWYQQALGQGPEFLTYFQNEAQLDKSGLPSDRFFAERPEGSVSTLKIQRTQQEDSAVYLCASSLASGTADTIYFGEGSWLTVV.

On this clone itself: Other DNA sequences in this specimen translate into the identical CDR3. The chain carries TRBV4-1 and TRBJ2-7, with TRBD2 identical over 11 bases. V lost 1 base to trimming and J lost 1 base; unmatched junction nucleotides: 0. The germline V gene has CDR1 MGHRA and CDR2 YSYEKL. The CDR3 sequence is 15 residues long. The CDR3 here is CASSQGLAGSYEQYF. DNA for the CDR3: TGCGCCAGCAGCCAAGGACTAGCGGGATCCTACGAGCAGTACTTC.

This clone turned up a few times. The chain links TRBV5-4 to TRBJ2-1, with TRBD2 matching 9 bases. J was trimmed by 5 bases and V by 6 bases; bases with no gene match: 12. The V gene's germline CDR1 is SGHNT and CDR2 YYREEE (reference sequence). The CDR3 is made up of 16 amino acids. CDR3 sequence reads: CASNLTRAGGNNEQFF. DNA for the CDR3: TGTGCCAGCAACCTAACAAGGGCGGGAGGGAACAATGAGCAGTTCTTC.

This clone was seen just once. The CDR3 spells CASSSDMYREAFF. CDR3 in DNA: TGTGCCAGCAGTTCCGACATGTACCGAGAAGCTTTCTTT. The gene calls are TRBV2 and TRBJ1-1; D gene uncertain. The CDR3 covers 13 residues. Germline-derived CDR1 and CDR2 are SNHLY and FYNNEI. With 5 bases removed from V and 8 bases from J, the gap between germline ends came to 15 bases.

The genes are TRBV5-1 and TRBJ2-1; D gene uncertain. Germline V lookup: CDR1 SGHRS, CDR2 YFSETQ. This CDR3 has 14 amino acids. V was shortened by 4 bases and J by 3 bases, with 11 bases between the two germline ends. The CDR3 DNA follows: TGCGCCAGCAGCCTTGCCGCTATCTACAATGAGCAGTTCTTC. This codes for CASSLAAIYNEQFF. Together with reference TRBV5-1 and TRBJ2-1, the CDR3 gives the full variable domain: KAGVTQTPRYLIKTRGQQVTLSCSPISGHRSVSWYQQTPGQGLQFLFEYFSETQRNKGNFPGRFSGRQFSNSRSEMNVSTLELGDSALYLCASSLAAIYNEQFFGPGTRLTVL.

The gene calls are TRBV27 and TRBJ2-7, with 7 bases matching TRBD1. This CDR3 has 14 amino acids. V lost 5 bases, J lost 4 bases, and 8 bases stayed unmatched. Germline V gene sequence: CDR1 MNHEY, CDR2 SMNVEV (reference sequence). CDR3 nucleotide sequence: TGTGCCAGCAGTGCCGGGACAGTTGGTTACGAGCAGTACTTC. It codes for CASSAGTVGYEQYF.

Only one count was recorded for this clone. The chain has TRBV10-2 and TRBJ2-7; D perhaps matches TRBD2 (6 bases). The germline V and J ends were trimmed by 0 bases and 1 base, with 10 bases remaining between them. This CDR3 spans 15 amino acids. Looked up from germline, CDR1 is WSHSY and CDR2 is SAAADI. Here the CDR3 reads CASSESGAGSYEQYF. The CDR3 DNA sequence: TGCGCCAGCAGTGAGTCGGGCGCGGGGTCCTACGAGCAGTACTTC.